The next 32 T cell receptor beta chains were all read from a single sample in a study of blood T cell repertoires in COVID-19. Clones were read by immunoSEQ multiplex PCR, and TCRdb kept only the in-frame ones, dropping some. Among about 77,000 clones listed, approximately 80% were seen once. Material: peripheral blood. The receptor source for this set is a woman in her sixties or seventies with acute or convalescent COVID-19.

In DNA form, the CDR3 reads TGTGCCAGCAGCCCGCTCACCGGACAGGGGGCTATTAATGAGCAGTTCTTC. It specifies CASSPLTGQGAINEQFF. The J gene is TRBJ2-1, the V gene TRBV7-8; 11 bases align to TRBD1. Germline lookup yields CDR1 SGHVS and CDR2 FQNEAQ. With V trimmed by 5 bases and J by 7 bases, 13 bases remained unmatched. The CDR3 extends over 17 amino acids. Drawing the rest from reference TRBV7-8 and TRBJ2-1, the complete variable domain is GAGVSQSPRYKVAKRGQDVALRCDPISGHVSLFWYQQALGQGPEFLTYFQNEAQLDKSGLPSDRFFAERPEGSVSTLKIQRTQQEDSAVYLCASSPLTGQGAINEQFFGPGTRLTVL.

The chain is built from TRBV7-9 and TRBJ1-4, with D maybe TRBD1 (6 bases). Per germline, CDR1 SEHNR and CDR2 FQNEAQ (reference sequence). The ends were cut back, 5 bases at V and 10 bases at J, with 20 bases in the middle. The CDR3 totals 15 residues. The CDR3 is CASSPGGGARGKLFF. The CDR3 region has the DNA TGTGCCAGCAGCCCCGGCGGGGGGGCTCGCGGAAAACTGTTTTTT.

The rearrangement joins TRBV19 to TRBJ2-3; D unresolved. The V end was cut by 5 bases, the J end by 0 bases, with 15 bases between. The CDR3 is 16 amino acids. Germline CDR1 is LNHDA and CDR2 is SQIVND (reference sequence). This CDR3 reads CASSPRGGYSTDTQYF. DNA for the CDR3: TGTGCCAGTAGTCCCCGCGGTGGTTACAGCACAGATACGCAGTATTTT.

This CDR3 is CASRAVQGASSPLHF. The DNA of the CDR3 is TGTGCCAGCAGGGCAGTACAGGGGGCTTCCTCACCCCTCCACTTT. This chain uses TRBV7-2 with TRBJ1-6, with 9 bases matching TRBD1. The CDR3 contains 15 residues. After removal of 6 bases from V and 10 bases from J, the junction contained 10 bases not matched to a gene. Germline V CDR1 and CDR2: SGHTA, FQGNSA.

The V gene is TRBV7-9, the J gene TRBJ2-2, with 10 bases aligning to TRBD1. Unmatched junction bases numbered 12, after V lost 3 bases and J lost 5 bases. The germline V gene encodes CDR1 SEHNR and CDR2 FQNEAQ (reference sequence). The CDR3 covers 18 residues. This chain's CDR3 is CASSFTTGGALVTGELFF. The DNA for the CDR3 is TGTGCCAGCAGCTTCACGACAGGGGGCGCTTTGGTTACCGGGGAGCTGTTTTTT.

About this clone itself: The sample holds other DNA sequences that translate to the same CDR3. The chain links TRBV7-2 to TRBJ2-5, with 15 nucleotides matching TRBD2. CDR1 and CDR2 from the germline V gene are SGHTA and FQGNSA. V trimming: 3 bases; J trimming: 2 bases; junction bases outside the gene matches: 1. The CDR3 consists of 16 residues. The CDR3 DNA is TGTGCCAGCAGCTTGGGACTAGCGGGGGGTCAAGAGACCCAGTACTTC. This codes for CASSLGLAGGQETQYF.

This clone is a singleton in its sample. J is TRBJ1-1 and V is TRBV5-1; D is ambiguous. V was cut by 0 bases and J by 0 bases, with 9 bases left in between. The CDR3 consists of 15 residues. Germline V lookup: CDR1 SGHRS, CDR2 YFSETQ. The DNA of the CDR3 is TGCGCCAGCAGCTTGGATTACACACTGAACACTGAAGCTTTCTTT. Amino acids: CASSLDYTLNTEAFF.

The chain couples TRBV19 to TRBJ1-1, with D perhaps TRBD1 (6 bases). The germline V gene has CDR1 LNHDA and CDR2 SQIVND (reference sequence). There are 16 residues in the CDR3. V was clipped by 3 bases and J by 1 base, with 15 bases between them. The CDR3 coding sequence is TGTGCCAGTAGTATCCAGGGACAACCACAGAACACTGAAGCTTTCTTT. This codes for CASSIQGQPQNTEAFF.

This rearrangement joins TRBV7-9 to TRBJ2-3; the match to TRBD2 covers 9 bases. The V segment lost 6 bases and the J segment 0 bases; nucleotides outside the gene matches: 13. The CDR3 loop spans 18 amino acids. Germline V lookup: CDR1 SEHNR, CDR2 FQNEAQ (reference sequence). The CDR3 region has the DNA TGTGCCAGCAGGCCGCGGGCGGGGGGGAGTCGTAGCACAGATACGCAGTATTTT. It yields the protein CASRPRAGGSRSTDTQYF.

V gene TRBV19 combines with J gene TRBJ2-2, with D unresolved. Germline values: CDR1 LNHDA, CDR2 SQIVND (reference sequence). The CDR3 sequence is 14 residues long. Trimming took off 3 bases at V and 2 bases at J, with 7 bases between the two ends. In DNA form, the CDR3 reads TGTGCCAGTAGTATCGCCCTAAACACCGGGGAGCTGTTTTTT. This sequence encodes CASSIALNTGELFF.

V gene TRBV6-2 or TRBV6-3 combines with J gene TRBJ1-1; maybe TRBD1 (5 bases). Trimming removed 2 bases at V and 0 bases at J, with 7 bases between. The CDR3 consists of 14 residues. Germline V gene lookup returns CDR1 MNHEY and CDR2 SVGEGT. CDR3 residues: CASSYGGVNTEAFF. In nucleotides, the CDR3 is TGTGCCAGCAGTTACGGGGGGGTGAACACTGAAGCTTTCTTT.

This rearrangement joins TRBV19 to TRBJ1-5; 9 bases are shared with TRBD1. Germline CDR1 LNHDA, CDR2 SQIVND (reference sequence). This CDR3 is 15 amino acids long. V lost 5 bases, J lost 0 bases, and 2 bases stayed unmatched. The CDR3 nucleotides are TGTGCCAGTAGTTTGGACAGGGGTAGCAATCAGCCCCAGCATTTT. As protein: CASSLDRGSNQPQHF.

In its sample, this clone was seen a few times. The chain couples TRBV27 to TRBJ2-4; 11 nucleotides align to TRBD1. Germline V gene data show CDR1 as MNHEY and CDR2 as SMNVEV (reference sequence). Trimming cost V 4 bases and J 7 bases; bases outside gene matches: 0. The CDR3 sequence is 13 residues long. This CDR3 reads CASSWDRGNIQYF. CDR3 DNA sequence: TGTGCCAGCAGTTGGGACAGGGGGAACATTCAGTACTTC.

V and J are TRBV5-6 and TRBJ1-1, with D hard to call. Trimming removed 0 bases from V and 0 bases from J, with 9 bases in between. Germline V CDR1 and CDR2: SGHDT, YYEEEE. This CDR3 spans 15 amino acids. The CDR3 DNA reads as TGTGCCAGCAGCTTGGTAGCAGATTTGAACACTGAAGCTTTCTTT. Protein sequence: CASSLVADLNTEAFF.

The chain is built from TRBV5-1 and TRBJ1-3; 8 bases map to TRBD1. The CDR3 length is 15 residues. Germline V gives CDR1 SGHRS, CDR2 YFSETQ. V shed 5 bases, J shed 3 bases, and the junction held 7 bases outside the gene matches. Here the CDR3 DNA reads TGCGCCAGCAGGGCCCCGGGACAGGATGGAAACACCATATATTTT. Residues: CASRAPGQDGNTIYF.

The J gene is TRBJ2-7, the V gene TRBV5-1; 12 nucleotides line up with TRBD2. The CDR3 is 15 residues long. J was trimmed by 3 bases and V by 0 bases; bases with no gene match: 1. CDR1 is SGHRS and CDR2 is YFSETQ in the germline V gene. CDR3 loop: CASSLAGLAGYEQYF. The CDR3 DNA sequence: TGCGCCAGCAGCTTGGCGGGACTAGCGGGCTACGAGCAGTACTTC.

The chain couples TRBV18 to TRBJ2-5; D remains unclear. The CDR3 totals 14 residues. Germline loops: CDR1 KGHSH, CDR2 LQKENI. V was cut by 0 bases and J by 4 bases, with 9 bases left in between. The CDR3 is CASSPPELRETQYF. CDR3 nucleotide sequence: TGTGCCAGCTCACCACCGGAGTTGAGAGAGACCCAGTACTTC.

The rearrangement joins TRBV18 to TRBJ2-7; D might be TRBD1 (6 bases). V was clipped by 3 bases and J by 0 bases, with 9 bases between them. Germline V gene data show CDR1 as KGHSH and CDR2 as LQKENI. The CDR3 has 14 amino acids. For the CDR3, the DNA is TGTGCCAGCTCACCCCCAGGGGTCTCCTACGAGCAGTACTTC. Its translation is CASSPPGVSYEQYF.

In its sample, this clone was seen once. The chain combines TRBV6-5 with TRBJ1-5, with D maybe TRBD1 (5 bases). The V and J ends lost 2 bases and 0 bases respectively, with 5 bases between them. CDR1 and CDR2 (germline): MNHEY, SVGAGI. The CDR3 runs 14 residues. For the CDR3, the DNA is TGTGCCAGCAGTTACGACAGTAGCAATCAGCCCCAGCATTTT. Encoded protein: CASSYDSSNQPQHF.

CDR3 residues: CASSFWTGGLETQYF. DNA of the CDR3: TGTGCCAGCAGCTTTTGGACAGGGGGCCTGGAGACCCAGTACTTC. V and J are TRBV7-2 and TRBJ2-5, with 11 bases fitting TRBD1. V lost 3 bases, J lost 5 bases, and 5 bases stayed unmatched. Germline V gene lookup returns CDR1 SGHTA and CDR2 FQGNSA. The CDR3 covers 15 residues.

The rearrangement links TRBV5-1 to TRBJ1-2; D is ambiguous. Trimming shortened V by 5 bases and J by 8 bases, and 19 bases separated the two germline ends. Germline V gene data show CDR1 as SGHRS and CDR2 as YFSETQ. This CDR3 has 14 residues. CDR3 amino acids: CASRQVRQEEGYTF. DNA for the CDR3: TGCGCCAGCAGACAAGTACGTCAGGAGGAAGGCTACACCTTC.

The chain uses TRBV6-2 or TRBV6-3 and TRBJ1-1; 9 bases line up with TRBD1. Germline-derived CDR1 and CDR2 are MNHEY and SVGEGT. Trimming removed 2 bases from V and 5 bases from J; junction bases left unmatched: 9. The CDR3 loop spans 16 amino acids. CDR3 residues: CASSYDTGGSSTEAFF. CDR3 bases: TGTGCCAGCAGTTACGACACAGGGGGCTCCTCAACTGAAGCTTTCTTT.

This clone has more than one count but fewer than ten. In DNA form, the CDR3 reads TGTGCCAGCAGTTTATCGTTTGGCACCTACGAGCAGTACTTC. It codes for CASSLSFGTYEQYF. The chain joins TRBV27 to TRBJ2-7; no firm D call. Deletions cut 0 bases from V and 2 bases from J, with 8 bases between. This CDR3 comprises 14 residues. In germline, CDR1 is MNHEY, CDR2 SMNVEV (reference sequence).

This clone was detected only a few times. The chain employs TRBV11-3 and TRBJ2-1; 11 bases align to TRBD2. Looked up from germline, CDR1 is SGHNT and CDR2 is YENEEA. Trimming removed 5 bases from V and 0 bases from J; junction bases left unmatched: 9. CDR3 size: 18 residues. The CDR3 DNA sequence: TGTGCCAGCAGCCAGGGACTAGCGGTATCCGGCTCCTACAATGAGCAGTTCTTC. Its translation: CASSQGLAVSGSYNEQFF.

The chain carries TRBV6-6 and TRBJ1-5; 7 bases map to TRBD1. CDR3 length equals 15 residues. Germline assignment: CDR1 MNHNY and CDR2 SVGAGI (reference sequence). J lost 9 bases, V lost 2 bases, and 10 bases had no gene match. The CDR3: CASSYPDRVEGPQHF. CDR3 in DNA: TGTGCCAGCAGTTACCCCGACAGGGTAGAAGGGCCCCAGCATTTT.

The genes are TRBV9 and TRBJ2-1, with D possibly being TRBD2 (7 bases). Trimming left V 0 bases short and J 2 bases short, with 18 bases between. CDR1 SGDLS and CDR2 YYNGEE come from the germline V gene. The CDR3 contains 18 residues. CDR3 nucleotides: TGTGCCAGCAGCGTAGGTTCCCTGGGGGGGGCCCCCTACAATGAGCAGTTCTTC. Encoded protein: CASSVGSLGGAPYNEQFF.

The rearrangement uses TRBV2 and TRBJ1-6, with D uncertain. Germline CDR1 SNHLY, CDR2 FYNNEI. The CDR3 contains 16 residues. Trimming removed 3 bases at V and 5 bases at J, with 14 bases between. The CDR3 DNA reads TGTGCCAGCAGTGATGTGGGGAGTCTCAATAATTCACCCCTCCACTTT. This sequence encodes CASSDVGSLNNSPLHF.

The rearrangement links TRBV19 to TRBJ1-6; 10 bases match TRBD1. There are 16 residues in the CDR3. Germline assignment: CDR1 LNHDA and CDR2 SQIVND (reference sequence). After removal of 6 bases from V and 5 bases from J, the junction contained 7 bases not matched to a gene. The CDR3 DNA is TGTGCCAGTAGCAGGACAGGGGGGAGGAATAATTCACCCCTCCACTTT. As protein: CASSRTGGRNNSPLHF.

This clone was observed a handful of times. The chain carries TRBV4-1 and TRBJ1-3; D may be TRBD1 (6 bases). The ends were cut back, 2 bases at V and 4 bases at J, with 15 bases in the middle. The germline V gene has CDR1 MGHRA and CDR2 YSYEKL. The CDR3 contains 16 residues. The CDR3 reads CASSQRDTIGGNTIYF. In nucleotides, the CDR3 is TGCGCCAGCAGCCAAAGGGACACCATTGGGGGAAACACCATATATTTT.

This clone was recorded only once. The chain recombines TRBV5-1 with TRBJ1-2; D perhaps matches TRBD1 (6 bases). The V gene's germline CDR1 is SGHRS and CDR2 YFSETQ. The CDR3 loop spans 15 amino acids. Trimming removed 3 bases at V and 4 bases at J, with 16 bases between. The CDR3 loop reads CASSSTGLQIYGYTF. DNA of the CDR3: TGCGCCAGCAGCTCGACAGGTCTTCAGATCTATGGCTACACCTTC.

This clone was detected only once. The gene calls are TRBV6-5 and TRBJ1-6; TRBD1 might be the D (5 bases). The length of the CDR3 is 16 residues. Germline CDR1 MNHEY, CDR2 SVGAGI. Trimming cost V 4 bases and J 4 bases, with 14 bases left between them. The CDR3 protein is CASSWTKGRYNSPLHF. Here the CDR3 DNA reads TGTGCCAGCAGTTGGACAAAAGGCAGATATAATTCACCCCTCCACTTT.

This chain joins TRBV19 and TRBJ2-2; weak D call: TRBD2 (5 bases). The CDR3 totals 15 residues. Germline CDR1 is LNHDA and CDR2 is SQIVND (reference sequence). With 3 bases removed from V and 4 bases from J, the gap between germline ends came to 12 bases. CDR3 in amino acids: CASSMIRGITGELFF. The CDR3, as DNA: TGTGCCAGTAGTATGATCCGAGGGATCACCGGGGAGCTGTTTTTT.